This T cell receptor beta chain was identified during a study of blood T cell repertoires in COVID-19. Under the authors' procedure: Reference gene primer amplification yielded estimated nucleated cell counts. TCRdb keeps only in-frame clones here, not all; method: immunoSEQ multiplex PCR. That table supplies the V and J calls and clone size; D and trimming were determined from the DNA. This table has 200,000 to 250,000 clones, about 86% appearing once. V was pared by 5 bases and J by 5 bases, with 16 bases of the junction left unmatched. Germline values: CDR1 SNHLY, CDR2 FYNNEI. This CDR3 comprises 19 residues.

This sequence originates from a man younger than 35 with active or convalescent COVID-19. Sequencing used peripheral blood. V usage is TRBV2 and J usage is TRBJ2-2; 11 positions agree with TRBD2. The CDR3 loop reads CASSYPTSGIKRRTGELFF. The CDR3 DNA is TGTGCCAGCAGTTACCCGACTAGCGGGATTAAAAGGAGGACCGGGGAGCTGTTTTTT.